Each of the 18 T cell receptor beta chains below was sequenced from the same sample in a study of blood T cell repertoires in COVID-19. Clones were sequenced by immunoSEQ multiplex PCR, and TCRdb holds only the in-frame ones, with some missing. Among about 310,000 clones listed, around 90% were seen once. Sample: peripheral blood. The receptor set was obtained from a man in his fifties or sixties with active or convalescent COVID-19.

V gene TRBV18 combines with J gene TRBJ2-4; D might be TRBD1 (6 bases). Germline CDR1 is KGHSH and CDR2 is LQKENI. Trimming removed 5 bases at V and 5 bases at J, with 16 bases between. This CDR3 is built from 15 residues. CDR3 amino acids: CASSIRQGRENIQYF. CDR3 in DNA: TGTGCCAGCTCAATACGGCAGGGGCGGGAAAACATTCAGTACTTC.

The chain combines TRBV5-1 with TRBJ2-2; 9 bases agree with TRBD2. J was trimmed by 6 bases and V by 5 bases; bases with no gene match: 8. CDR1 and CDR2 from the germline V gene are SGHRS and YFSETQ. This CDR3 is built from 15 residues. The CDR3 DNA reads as TGCGCCAGCAGTAGTATAGCGGGAGTTTCCGGGGAGCTGTTTTTT. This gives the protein CASSSIAGVSGELFF.

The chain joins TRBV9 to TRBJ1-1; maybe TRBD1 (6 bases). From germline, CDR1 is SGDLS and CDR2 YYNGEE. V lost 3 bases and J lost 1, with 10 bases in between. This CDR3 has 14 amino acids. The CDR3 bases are TGTGCCAGCAGCGCCACGACAGGGAACACTGAAGCTTTCTTT. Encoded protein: CASSATTGNTEAFF.

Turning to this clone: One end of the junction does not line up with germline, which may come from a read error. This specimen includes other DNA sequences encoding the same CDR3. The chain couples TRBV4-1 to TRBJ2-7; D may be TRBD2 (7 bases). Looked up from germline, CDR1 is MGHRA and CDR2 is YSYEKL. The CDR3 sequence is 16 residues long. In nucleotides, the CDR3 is TGTGCCAGCAGCCCCCTCCACCTAGGGGGGGGTTACGAGCAGTACTTC. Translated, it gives CASSPLHLGGGYEQYF.

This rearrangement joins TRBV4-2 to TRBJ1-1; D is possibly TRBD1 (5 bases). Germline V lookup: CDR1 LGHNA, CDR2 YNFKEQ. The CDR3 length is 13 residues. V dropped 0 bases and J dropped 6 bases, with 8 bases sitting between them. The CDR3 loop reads CASSQDRGAEAFF. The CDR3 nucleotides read TGTGCCAGCAGCCAAGATCGGGGGGCTGAAGCTTTCTTT.

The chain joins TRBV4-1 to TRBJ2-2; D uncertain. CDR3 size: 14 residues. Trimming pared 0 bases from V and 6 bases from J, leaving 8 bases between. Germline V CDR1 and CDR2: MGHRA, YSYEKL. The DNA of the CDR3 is TGCGCCAGCAGCCAAGAGGCTAGGTCCGGGGAGCTGTTTTTT. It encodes CASSQEARSGELFF.

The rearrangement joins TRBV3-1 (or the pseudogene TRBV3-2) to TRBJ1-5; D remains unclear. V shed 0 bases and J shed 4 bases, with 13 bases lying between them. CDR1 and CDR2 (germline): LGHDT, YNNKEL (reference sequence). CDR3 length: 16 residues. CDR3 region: CASSQEPYTPNQPQHF. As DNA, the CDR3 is TGTGCCAGCAGCCAAGAACCTTATACACCGAATCAGCCCCAGCATTTT.

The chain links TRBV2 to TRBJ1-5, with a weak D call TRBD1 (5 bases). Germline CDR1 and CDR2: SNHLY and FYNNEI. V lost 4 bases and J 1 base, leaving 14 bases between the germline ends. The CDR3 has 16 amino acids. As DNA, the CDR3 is TGTGCCAGCAGTGTGGAGGGGCCGAGGAGCAATCAGCCCCAGCATTTT. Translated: CASSVEGPRSNQPQHF.

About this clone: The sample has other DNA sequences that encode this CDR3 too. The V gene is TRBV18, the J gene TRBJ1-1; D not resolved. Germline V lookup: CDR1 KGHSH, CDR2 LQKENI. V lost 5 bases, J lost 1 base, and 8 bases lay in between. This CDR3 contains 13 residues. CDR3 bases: TGTGCCAGCTCAACTGACACGAACACTGAAGCTTTCTTT. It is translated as CASSTDTNTEAFF.

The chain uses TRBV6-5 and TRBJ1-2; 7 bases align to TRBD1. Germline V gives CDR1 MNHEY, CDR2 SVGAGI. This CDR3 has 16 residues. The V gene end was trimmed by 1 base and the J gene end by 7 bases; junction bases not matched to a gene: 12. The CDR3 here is CASSYFDSTGTVGYTF. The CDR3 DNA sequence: TGTGCCAGCAGTTACTTTGATTCGACAGGGACCGTTGGCTACACCTTC.

CDR3 in amino acids: CASSSDRTGVGELFF. CDR3 DNA sequence: TGTGCCAGCAGCTCTGACAGAACAGGGGTCGGGGAGCTGTTTTTT. The rearrangement uses TRBV7-9 and TRBJ2-2, with 7 bases that match TRBD1. CDR3 length equals 15 residues. CDR1 is SEHNR and CDR2 is FQNEAQ in the germline V gene (reference sequence). With V trimmed by 4 bases and J by 7 bases, 9 bases remained unmatched. The whole variable domain, remainder taken from reference TRBV7-9 and TRBJ2-2, is DTGVSQNPRHKITKRGQNVTFRCDPISEHNRLYWYRQTLGQGPEFLTYFQNEAQLEKSRLLSDRFSAERPKGSFSTLEIQRTEQGDSAMYLCASSSDRTGVGELFFGEGSRLTVL.

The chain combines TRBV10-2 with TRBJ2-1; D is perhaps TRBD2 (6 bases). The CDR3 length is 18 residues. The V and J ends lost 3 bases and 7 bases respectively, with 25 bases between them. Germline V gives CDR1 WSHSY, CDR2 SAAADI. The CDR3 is CASSDPARAPRGWNEQFF. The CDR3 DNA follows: TGCGCCAGCAGTGATCCAGCCAGGGCCCCGCGGGGATGGAATGAGCAGTTCTTC.

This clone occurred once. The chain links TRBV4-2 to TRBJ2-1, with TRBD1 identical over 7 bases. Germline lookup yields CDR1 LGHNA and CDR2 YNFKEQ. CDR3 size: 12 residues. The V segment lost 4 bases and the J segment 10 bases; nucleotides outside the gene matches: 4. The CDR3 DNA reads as TGTGCCAGCAGCCCTGGGACAGTCGAGCAGTTCTTC. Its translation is CASSPGTVEQFF.

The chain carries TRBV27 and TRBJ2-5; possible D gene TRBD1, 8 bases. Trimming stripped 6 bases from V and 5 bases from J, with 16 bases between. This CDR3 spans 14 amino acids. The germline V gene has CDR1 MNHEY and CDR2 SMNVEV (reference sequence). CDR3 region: CASRPTGGAETQYF. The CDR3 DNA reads TGTGCCAGCAGACCTACAGGGGGGGCGGAGACCCAGTACTTC.

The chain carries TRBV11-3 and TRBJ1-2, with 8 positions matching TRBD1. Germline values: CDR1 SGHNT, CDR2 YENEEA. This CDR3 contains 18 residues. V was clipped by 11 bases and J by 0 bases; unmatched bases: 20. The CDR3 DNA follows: TGTGCCTACTTACCGGGACAGGAGACACGCTCGACTAACTATGGCTACACCTTC. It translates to CAYLPGQETRSTNYGYTF.

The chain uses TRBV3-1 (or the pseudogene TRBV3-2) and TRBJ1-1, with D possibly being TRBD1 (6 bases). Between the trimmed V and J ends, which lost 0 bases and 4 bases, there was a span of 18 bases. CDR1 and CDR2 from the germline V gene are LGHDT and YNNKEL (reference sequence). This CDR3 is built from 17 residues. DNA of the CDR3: TGTGCCAGCAGCCAAGATCAACAGGGTAGGCTGGGCACTGAAGCTTTCTTT. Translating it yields CASSQDQQGRLGTEAFF.

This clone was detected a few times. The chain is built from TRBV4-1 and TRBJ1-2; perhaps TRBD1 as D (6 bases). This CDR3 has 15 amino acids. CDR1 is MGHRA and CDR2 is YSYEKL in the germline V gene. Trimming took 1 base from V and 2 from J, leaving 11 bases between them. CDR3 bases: TGCGCCAGCAGCCAAGCGCACAGGGAAAACTATGGCTACACCTTC. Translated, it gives CASSQAHRENYGYTF.

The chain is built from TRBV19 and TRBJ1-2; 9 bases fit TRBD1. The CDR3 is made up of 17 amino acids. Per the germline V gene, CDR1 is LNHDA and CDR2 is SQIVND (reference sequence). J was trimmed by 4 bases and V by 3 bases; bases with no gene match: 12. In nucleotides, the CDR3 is TGTGCCAGTAGTATCTCCCGACTCGGGACAGGGTTCTATGGCTACACCTTC. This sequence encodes CASSISRLGTGFYGYTF.